The 18 T cell receptor beta chains below all came from one sample that was sequenced in a study of T cells in localized non-small cell lung cancer. Using immunoSEQ multiplex PCR, the repertoire was profiled, and TCRdb retains in-frame clones only, with some absent. The data show some 4,500 clones, with approximately 93% seen just once and about 3% held by the top ten. Material: peripheral blood, obtained before any cancer treatment. These receptors were taken from a woman aged 40-75 years with stage I lung adenocarcinoma.

The chain couples TRBV4-1 to TRBJ2-2; 9 nucleotides agree with TRBD2. The germline V gene has CDR1 MGHRA and CDR2 YSYEKL. The CDR3 is 19 amino acids. J was trimmed by 6 bases and V by 4 bases; bases with no gene match: 18. DNA of the CDR3: TGCGCCAGCAGCCCAGGGATACTCCGGCGGGAGGGGATGTCCGGGGAGCTGTTTTTT. Protein sequence: CASSPGILRREGMSGELFF.

The chain recombines TRBV5-6 with TRBJ1-1; D is unclear. Trimming cost V 0 bases and J 0 bases, with 18 bases left between them. The germline V gene has CDR1 SGHDT and CDR2 YYEEEE. The CDR3 spans 18 residues. The CDR3 region has the DNA TGTGCCAGCAGCTTGGATGGTGTCGGCAGCTACATGAACACTGAAGCTTTCTTT. Its translation: CASSLDGVGSYMNTEAFF.

V is TRBV28 and J is TRBJ2-7; TRBD2 aligns across 13 bases. The CDR3 runs 15 residues. J lost 1 base, V lost 5 bases, and 2 bases had no gene match. Looked up from germline, CDR1 is MDHEN and CDR2 is SYDVKM. The CDR3 protein is CASSTSGRGSYEQYF. The CDR3 DNA is TGTGCCAGCAGTACTAGCGGGAGGGGTTCCTACGAGCAGTACTTC.

This rearrangement joins TRBV27 to TRBJ2-7, with 10 bases that match TRBD1. V dropped 4 bases and J dropped 3; count of bases not matched to a gene: 0. From germline, CDR1 is MNHEY and CDR2 SMNVEV (reference sequence). The CDR3 totals 13 residues. The CDR3 bases are TGTGCCAGCAGTTGGGACAGGGGCTACGAGCAGTACTTC. Its protein is CASSWDRGYEQYF.

The chain employs TRBV5-4 and TRBJ2-2; D is tentatively TRBD1 or TRBD2 (5 bases each). V lost 4 bases to trimming and J lost 1 base, with 14 bases between them. Germline V gene data show CDR1 as SGHNT and CDR2 as YYREEE (reference sequence). The CDR3 loop spans 16 amino acids. The CDR3 DNA reads as TGTGCCAGCAGCCGCGCCGGGACCAGGAACACCGGGGAGCTGTTTTTT. It translates to CASSRAGTRNTGELFF.

The chain uses TRBV6-6 and TRBJ2-5; D unclear. Looked up from germline, CDR1 is MNHNY and CDR2 is SVGAGI (reference sequence). The V end lost 2 bases, the J end lost 5 bases, and 15 bases lay between the germline ends. The CDR3 has 15 amino acids. The CDR3 loop reads CASSYGVGLQETQYF. DNA of the CDR3: TGTGCCAGCAGTTACGGGGTAGGCCTTCAGGAGACCCAGTACTTC.

The chain links TRBV5-1 to TRBJ2-1; TRBD1 matches at 9 bases. There are 14 residues in the CDR3. Looked up from germline, CDR1 is SGHRS and CDR2 is YFSETQ. V lost 0 bases to trimming and J lost 9 bases; unmatched junction nucleotides: 4. As DNA, the CDR3 is TGCGCCAGCAGCTTGGGGGGACAGGGCGGTGAGCAGTTCTTC. Its translation is CASSLGGQGGEQFF.

This chain connects TRBV2 to TRBJ2-3, with D perhaps matching TRBD1 (5 bases). Germline V gene sequence: CDR1 SNHLY, CDR2 FYNNEI. V was trimmed by 10 bases and J by 4 bases, leaving 21 bases between them. The CDR3 totals 15 residues. CDR3 protein: CATSLDSSGADTQYF. CDR3 DNA sequence: TGTGCCACCTCATTAGACAGCTCTGGCGCAGATACGCAGTATTTT.

The V and J genes are TRBV7-2 and TRBJ2-4; 11 bases match TRBD1. With V trimmed by 5 bases and J by 8 bases, 8 bases remained unmatched. The CDR3 sequence is 15 residues long. The germline V gene encodes CDR1 SGHTA and CDR2 FQGNSA. This chain's CDR3 is CASSRTGGFLDIQYF. In nucleotides, the CDR3 is TGTGCCAGCAGCAGGACAGGGGGCTTTTTGGACATTCAGTACTTC. The complete variable domain, with remaining parts taken from reference TRBV7-2 and TRBJ2-4, reads GAGVSQSPSNKVTEKGKDVELRCDPISGHTALYWYRQSLGQGLEFLIYFQGNSAPDKSGLPSDRFSAERTGGSVSTLTIQRTQQEDSAVYLCASSRTGGFLDIQYFGAGTRLSVL.

This chain connects TRBV7-9 to TRBJ1-5, with 7 bases aligning to TRBD1. The junction had 8 bases not matched to a gene; V was cut back by 5 bases and J by 4 bases. This CDR3 is built from 15 residues. Per the germline V gene, CDR1 is SEHNR and CDR2 is FQNEAQ (reference sequence). The CDR3: CASSRGTESNQPQHF. CDR3 coding DNA: TGTGCCAGCAGCCGAGGGACAGAAAGTAATCAGCCCCAGCATTTT. The whole variable domain, remainder taken from reference TRBV7-9 and TRBJ1-5, is DTGVSQNPRHKITKRGQNVTFRCDPISEHNRLYWYRQTLGQGPEFLTYFQNEAQLEKSRLLSDRFSAERPKGSFSTLEIQRTEQGDSAMYLCASSRGTESNQPQHFGDGTRLSIL.

The chain carries TRBV6-1 and TRBJ2-1, with D possibly matching TRBD1 (5 bases). The length of the CDR3 is 15 residues. V lost 6 bases, J lost 6 bases, and 18 bases lay in between. Germline CDR1 reads MNHNS; CDR2 reads SASEGT. CDR3 loop: CASSWSRTGSNEQFF. CDR3 DNA: TGTGCCAGCAGCTGGTCCCGAACAGGAAGCAATGAGCAGTTCTTC.

The chain recombines TRBV9 with TRBJ1-2; TRBD1 aligns across 7 bases. This CDR3 is built from 14 residues. Germline V lookup: CDR1 SGDLS, CDR2 YYNGEE. V lost 5 bases, J lost 7 bases, and 11 bases stayed unmatched. The CDR3 sequence: CASSGSQGLSGYTF. In DNA form, the CDR3 reads TGTGCCAGCAGTGGCTCACAGGGGCTAAGTGGCTACACCTTC.

This chain uses TRBV7-9 with TRBJ2-3; possibly TRBD2 for D (5 bases). Trimming cost V 5 bases and J 1 base, with 10 bases left between them. Germline CDR1 is SEHNR and CDR2 is FQNEAQ (reference sequence). The CDR3 has 14 amino acids. The CDR3 sequence: CASSPVGGTDTQYF. CDR3 DNA sequence: TGTGCCAGCAGCCCCGTGGGAGGCACAGATACGCAGTATTTT. Together with reference TRBV7-9 and TRBJ2-3, the CDR3 gives the full variable domain: DTGVSQNPRHKITKRGQNVTFRCDPISEHNRLYWYRQTLGQGPEFLTYFQNEAQLEKSRLLSDRFSAERPKGSFSTLEIQRTEQGDSAMYLCASSPVGGTDTQYFGPGTRLTVL.

This clone was seen once. This chain links TRBV9 with TRBJ1-2, with 7 bases lining up with TRBD1. The CDR3 is made up of 16 amino acids. Germline-derived CDR1 and CDR2 are SGDLS and YYNGEE. V shed 1 base, J shed 2 bases, and the junction held 8 bases outside the gene matches. The CDR3 reads CASSVTPTGLNYGYTF. CDR3 in DNA: TGTGCCAGCAGCGTAACCCCGACAGGGTTGAACTATGGCTACACCTTC. Full variable domain (outside the CDR3, taken from reference TRBV9 and TRBJ1-2): DSGVTQTPKHLITATGQRVTLRCSPRSGDLSVYWYQQSLDQGLQFLIQYYNGEERAKGNILERFSAQQFPDLHSELNLSSLELGDSALYFCASSVTPTGLNYGYTFGSGTRLTVV.

The V gene is TRBV11-1, the J gene TRBJ1-2; 7 nucleotides align to TRBD1. The CDR3 spans 14 residues. With 2 bases clipped from V and 2 bases from J, the junction kept 2 bases outside the gene matches. CDR1 and CDR2 (germline): SGHAT, FQDESV (reference sequence). The CDR3 DNA follows: TGTGCCAGCAGCTTAACGGGACAGAACTATGGCTACACCTTC. As protein: CASSLTGQNYGYTF.

The gene calls are TRBV30 and TRBJ1-6; possible D gene TRBD1, 6 bases. This CDR3 region has 15 residues. V lost 3 bases and J lost 9, with 18 bases in between. Germline V gene sequence: CDR1 GTSNPN, CDR2 SVGIG (reference sequence). The CDR3 nucleotides are TGTGCCTGGAGGGGACAACGGGGGGTCGGTTCACCCCTCCACTTT. This encodes CAWRGQRGVGSPLHF.

The genes are TRBV19 and TRBJ1-5; D perhaps matches TRBD1 (5 bases). The length of the CDR3 is 13 residues. From germline, CDR1 is LNHDA and CDR2 SQIVND (reference sequence). V was shortened by 7 bases and J by 5 bases, with 12 bases between the two germline ends. CDR3 nucleotide sequence: TGTGCCAGTACGATAGGGGTTGATCAGCCCCAGCATTTT. This encodes CASTIGVDQPQHF.

Turning to this clone: Compared with germline, one end of the junction differs, possibly owing to a read error. The rearrangement joins TRBV7-7 to TRBJ2-5, with 9 bases matching TRBD1. In germline, CDR1 is SSHAT, CDR2 FNYEAQ (reference sequence). This CDR3 contains 14 residues. The CDR3 sequence is CASSSNRGQETQYF. CDR3 coding DNA: TGTGCTAGCAGCTCTAACAGGGGGCAGGAGACCCAGTACTTC.